This T cell receptor (beta chain) was sequenced in a study of blood T cell repertoires in COVID-19. V gave up 6 bases and J gave up 2 bases, with 7 bases separating them. The CDR3 spans 11 residues. The germline gives CDR1 SQVTM, CDR2 ANQGSEA. Everyone who took part was about 18 to 90 years old, and they came from 24 US areas. The table came from immunoSEQ multiplex PCR; TCRdb's copy has only in-frame clones and leaves some out. The sample holds around 290,000 clones, about 89% seen once. The chain recombines TRBV29-1 with TRBJ1-1; D remains ambiguous. The sequenced sample was PBMCs or T cells enriched from blood (not recorded which). The source is a woman aged 35 to 49 who had recovered from COVID-19. The chain's CDR3 is CSVGENTEAFF. CDR3 DNA sequence: TGCAGCGTCGGGGAAAACACTGAAGCTTTCTTT.